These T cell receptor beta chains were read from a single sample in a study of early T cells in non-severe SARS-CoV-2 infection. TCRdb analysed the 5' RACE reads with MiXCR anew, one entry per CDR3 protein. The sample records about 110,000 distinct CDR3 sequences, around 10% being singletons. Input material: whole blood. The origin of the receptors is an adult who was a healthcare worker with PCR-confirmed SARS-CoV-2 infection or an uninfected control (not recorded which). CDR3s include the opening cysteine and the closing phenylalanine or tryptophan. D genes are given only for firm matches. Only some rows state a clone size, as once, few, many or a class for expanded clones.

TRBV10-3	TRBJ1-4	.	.	TGTGCCATCAGTGAGGTTAATGAAAAACTGTTTTTT	CAISEVNEKLFF
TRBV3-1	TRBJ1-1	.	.	TGTGCCAGCAGAACCGGGGTAAGCAGACTAAACACTGAAGCTTTCTTT	CASRTGVSRLNTEAFF
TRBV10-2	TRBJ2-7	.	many	TGCGCCAGCAGTGTTACTTTCTACGAGCAGTACTTC	CASSVTFYEQYF
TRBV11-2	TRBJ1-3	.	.	TGTGCCAGCAGCTTAGAAGTCGTCGGAAACACCATATATTTT	CASSLEVVGNTIYF
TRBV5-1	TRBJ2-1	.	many	TGCGCCAGCAGCTTGCCGGGGCAGCTAAACAATGAGCAGTTCTTC	CASSLPGQLNNEQFF
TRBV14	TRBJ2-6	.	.	TGTGCCAGCAGCCGGGACACTTTCTGGGCCAACGTCCTGACTTTC	CASSRDTFWANVLTF
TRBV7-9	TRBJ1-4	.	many	TGTGCCAGCAGCCAGAGGGTGGAAAAACTGTTTTTT	CASSQRVEKLFF
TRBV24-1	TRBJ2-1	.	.	TGTGCCACCAGTGATTTGCCAGGGGCAACGGGTGAGCAGTTCTTC	CATSDLPGATGEQFF
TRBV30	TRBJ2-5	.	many	TGTGCCTGGAATCGCCCCGGGACCCAGTACTTC	CAWNRPGTQYF
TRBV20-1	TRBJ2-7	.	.	TGCAGTGCTAGAGATCAGGGCTACGAGCAGTACTTC	CSARDQGYEQYF
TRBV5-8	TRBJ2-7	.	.	TGTGCCAGCACCCGTCTGGGGGGATTTTACGAGCAGTACTTC	CASTRLGGFYEQYF
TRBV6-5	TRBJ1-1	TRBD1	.	TGTGCCAGCAGTTCTTCCCGGGACAGGGCCATGAACACTGAAGCTTTCTTT	CASSSSRDRAMNTEAFF
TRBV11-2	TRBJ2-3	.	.	TGTGCCAGCAGCTTAGCCGGGACCACAACAGATACGCAGTATTTT	CASSLAGTTTDTQYF
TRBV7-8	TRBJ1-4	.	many	TGTGCCAGCAGCTTAGTTGGGCAGATCAATGAAAAACTGTTTTTT	CASSLVGQINEKLFF
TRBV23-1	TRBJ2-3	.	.	TGCGCCAGCATCTCAACGAGTCGCCGGGACTCACCTAGCACAGATACGCAGTATTTT	CASISTSRRDSPSTDTQYF
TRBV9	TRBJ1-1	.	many	TGTGCCAGCAGCGATGGGGTCCAGAGCAAAGCTTTCTTT	CASSDGVQSKAFF
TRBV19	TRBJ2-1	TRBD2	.	TGTGCCAGTAGAGGAGCGGGAGTTTACAATGAGCAGTTCTTC	CASRGAGVYNEQFF
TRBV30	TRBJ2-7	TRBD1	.	TGTGCCTGGACCGCAGGGGGCTACGAGCAGTACTTC	CAWTAGGYEQYF
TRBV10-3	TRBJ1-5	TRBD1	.	TGTGCCACCCTACAGGGGGCGGACAATCAGCCCCAGCATTTT	CATLQGADNQPQHF
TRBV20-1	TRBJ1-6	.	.	TGCAGTTTTGGAACAGGGTCGACTTCACCCCTCCACTTT	CSFGTGSTSPLHF
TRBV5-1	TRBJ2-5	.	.	TGCGCCAGCAGCTTGGACGTCACCTCGGAGACCCAGTACTTC	CASSLDVTSETQYF
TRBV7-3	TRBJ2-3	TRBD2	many	TGTGCCAGCAGCTTAGCGGGGGGTAGCACAGATACGCAGTATTTT	CASSLAGGSTDTQYF
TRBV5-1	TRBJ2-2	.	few	TGCGCCAGCAGCTTGGCGCGGGTATCGAACACCGGGGAGCTGTTTTTT	CASSLARVSNTGELFF
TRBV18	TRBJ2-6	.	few	TGTGCCAGCTCATTTGGGGGGGCCAACGTCCTGACTTTC	CASSFGGANVLTF
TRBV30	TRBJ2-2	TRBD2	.	TGTGCCTGGAGTGTAAAGGGACTAGCGGGGGAGCTGTTTTTT	CAWSVKGLAGELFF
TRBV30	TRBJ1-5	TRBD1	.	TGTGCCTGGAGTGCCAGGGGGCTATCCAATCAGCCCCAGCATTTT	CAWSARGLSNQPQHF
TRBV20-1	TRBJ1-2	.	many	TGCAGTGCGGGATCACCCACTAACTATGGCTACACCTTC	CSAGSPTNYGYTF
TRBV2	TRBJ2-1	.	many	TGTGCCAGCAGTGAAGCTGGGGAGTTGAAGTTCTTC	CASSEAGELKFF
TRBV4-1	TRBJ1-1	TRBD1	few	TGCGCCAGCAGCCAAGGGACAGGGGGCTTGAACACTGAAGCTTTCTTT	CASSQGTGGLNTEAFF
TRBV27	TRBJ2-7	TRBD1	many	TGTGCCAGCATGCGAGTCCGACCGGACAGGGCCTACGAGCAGTACTTC	CASMRVRPDRAYEQYF
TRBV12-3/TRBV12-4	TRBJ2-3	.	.	TGTGCCAGCCGACTATCGGGACTCGCAGATACGCAGTATTTT	CASRLSGLADTQYF
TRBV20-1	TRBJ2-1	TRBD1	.	TGCAGTGCTAACCGGGACAGGGGGCTAGGTGAGCAGTTCTTC	CSANRDRGLGEQFF
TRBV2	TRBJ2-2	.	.	TGTGCCAGCAGGGGGGGAAACACCGGGGAGCTGTTTTTT	CASRGGNTGELFF
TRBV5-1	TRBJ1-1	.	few	TGCGCCAGCGGCAAAGGCTCAGGGTCCGGGAACACTGAAGCTTTCTTT	CASGKGSGSGNTEAFF
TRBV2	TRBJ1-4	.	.	TGTGCCAGCACCCAGGGCCTCGGTGAAAAACTGTTTTTT	CASTQGLGEKLFF
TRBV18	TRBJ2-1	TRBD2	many	TGTGCCAGCTCACCTCTGCTAGCGGGAGACGGCGATGAGCAGTTCTTC	CASSPLLAGDGDEQFF
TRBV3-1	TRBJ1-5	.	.	TGTGCCAGCAGCCAAGGTTCGTACGGCAGGGCCCAGCATTTT	CASSQGSYGRAQHF
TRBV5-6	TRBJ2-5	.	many	TGTGCCAGCAGCTTCTCCCAAGAGACCCAGTACTTC	CASSFSQETQYF
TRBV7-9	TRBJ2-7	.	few	TGTGCCAGCAGTCCTCTTTCAGCGCAGGGCTACGAGCAGTACTTC	CASSPLSAQGYEQYF
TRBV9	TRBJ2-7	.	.	TGTGCCAGCAGCGTAGGGGGGGCCCAAGGCATGTACGAGCAGTACTTC	CASSVGGAQGMYEQYF
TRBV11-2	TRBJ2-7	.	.	TGTGCCAGCAGCTTAACAAGGGGATACGAGCTGTACTTC	CASSLTRGYELYF
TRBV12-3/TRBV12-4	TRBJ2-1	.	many	TGTGCCAGTAGTCTGACTAGTATCCATGAGCAGTTCTTC	CASSLTSIHEQFF
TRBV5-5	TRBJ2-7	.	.	TGTGCCAGCAGCTTGGGGGGACCGGGGAACTACGAGCAGTACTTC	CASSLGGPGNYEQYF
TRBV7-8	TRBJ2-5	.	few	TGTGCCAGCAGCTCAACAGTGACTGAGACCCAGTACTTC	CASSSTVTETQYF
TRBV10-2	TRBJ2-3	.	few	TGCGCCAGCAGTGTATGGGCGGGCACAGATACGCAGTATTTT	CASSVWAGTDTQYF
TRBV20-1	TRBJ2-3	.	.	TGCAGTGCTAGACTGGGGGCCAGCACAGATACGCAGTATTTT	CSARLGASTDTQYF
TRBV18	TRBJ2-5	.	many	TGTGCCAGCTCACCGCTCCGTGGGGGCAGAGAGACCCAGTACTTC	CASSPLRGGRETQYF
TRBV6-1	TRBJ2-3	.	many	TGTGCCAGCAGGCGGAACCCTAGCACAGATACGCAGTATTTT	CASRRNPSTDTQYF
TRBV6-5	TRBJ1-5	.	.	TGTGCCAGTTCCAATCGGGCATATCAGCCCCAGCATTTT	CASSNRAYQPQHF
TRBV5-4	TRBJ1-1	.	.	TGTGCCAGCAGCCCCCGTCGGGAGGGACTGGAAGCTTTCTTT	CASSPRREGLEAFF
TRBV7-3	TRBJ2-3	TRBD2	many	TGTGCCAGCAGCTTACGAGCGGGGGCGCCGGATACGCAGTATTTT	CASSLRAGAPDTQYF
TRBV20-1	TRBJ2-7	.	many	TGCAGTGCACAAGGAGCGCCTTACGAGCAGTACTTC	CSAQGAPYEQYF
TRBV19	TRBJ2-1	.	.	TGTGCCAGTAGTAGGGACTATGAGCAGTTCTTC	CASSRDYEQFF
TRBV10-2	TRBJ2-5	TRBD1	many	TGCGCCAGCAGACGCACGGGACAGGGGAATCAGGAGACCCAGTACTTC	CASRRTGQGNQETQYF
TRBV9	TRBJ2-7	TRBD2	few	TGTGCCAGCAGCTTACGACTAGCGGGGAGCGAGCAGTACTTC	CASSLRLAGSEQYF